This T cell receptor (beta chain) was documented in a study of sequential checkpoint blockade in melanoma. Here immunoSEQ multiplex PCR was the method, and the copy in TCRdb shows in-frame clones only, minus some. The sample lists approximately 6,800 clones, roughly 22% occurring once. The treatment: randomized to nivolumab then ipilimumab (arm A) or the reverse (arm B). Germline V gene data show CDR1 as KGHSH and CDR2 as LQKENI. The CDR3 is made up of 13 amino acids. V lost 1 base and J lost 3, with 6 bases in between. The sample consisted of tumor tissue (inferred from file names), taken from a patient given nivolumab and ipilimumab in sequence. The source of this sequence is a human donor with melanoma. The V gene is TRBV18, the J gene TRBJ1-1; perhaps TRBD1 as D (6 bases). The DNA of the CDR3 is TGTGCCAGCTCACCACAGGGGGACACTGAAGCTTTCTTT. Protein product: CASSPQGDTEAFF.